A single sample is the source of the 17 T cell receptor beta chains below, sequenced in a study of metastatic and nonmetastatic thyroid tumors. With MiXCR, TCRdb reprocessed the PCR reads. The sample comprises around 16,000 clones, around 25% of which are singletons, and 11% rests with the top ten. Prior to thyroid surgery, none of the patients had received any treatment. Sequenced sample: blood. The receptors were gathered from a male donor with papillary thyroid cancer or a benign thyroid nodule (not recorded which). Some clones in this sample may be carry-over from other donors' samples.

This clone was detected a few times. The V and J genes are TRBV24-1 and TRBJ2-1, with TRBD1 matching 7 bases. This CDR3 spans 14 amino acids. Germline CDR1 reads KGHDR; CDR2 reads SFDVKD. J was trimmed by 8 bases and V by 4 bases; bases with no gene match: 7. The CDR3 bases are TGTGCCACCAGTGACCCAGTGACAGGGTATGAGCAGTTCTTC. It is translated as CATSDPVTGYEQFF.

This clone was seen repeatedly, ten times or more. V is TRBV9 and J is TRBJ2-1; the match to TRBD2 covers 11 bases. V lost 10 bases, J lost 6 bases, and 9 bases stayed unmatched. The CDR3 consists of 14 residues. Germline V gene lookup returns CDR1 SGDLS and CDR2 YYNGEE. The CDR3 DNA is TGTGCCGGAGGTCCCACTAGCGGGAGCAATGAGCAGTTCTTC. Protein: CAGGPTSGSNEQFF.

This clone has a count of ten or more. The chain uses TRBV24-1 and TRBJ2-5, with 10 nucleotides matching TRBD1. V was clipped by 9 bases and J by 5 bases; unmatched bases: 8. From germline, CDR1 is KGHDR and CDR2 SFDVKD. The CDR3 contains 14 residues. CDR3 amino acids: CATGGTGEDETQYF. DNA of the CDR3: TGTGCCACCGGGGGGACAGGGGAGGATGAGACCCAGTACTTC.

The table lists this clone with many counts. Different DNA sequences within this sample yield the same CDR3. This rearrangement joins TRBV9 to TRBJ2-1; D could derive from TRBD1 or TRBD2 (6 bases each). V dropped 3 bases and J dropped 4 bases, with 20 bases sitting between them. Germline V gene sequence: CDR1 SGDLS, CDR2 YYNGEE. This CDR3 has 17 amino acids. This chain's CDR3 is CASSGPAGEAGYNEQFF. The CDR3 bases are TGTGCCAGCAGCGGCCCGGCAGGGGAGGCGGGGTACAATGAGCAGTTCTTC.

This clone was detected ten times or more. The J gene is TRBJ1-2, the V gene TRBV24-1, with 7 bases fitting TRBD1. V lost 3 bases to trimming and J lost 3 bases; unmatched junction nucleotides: 3. This CDR3 is 14 amino acids long. Looked up from germline, CDR1 is KGHDR and CDR2 is SFDVKD. CDR3: CATSDEQGDYGYTF. The DNA for the CDR3 is TGTGCCACCAGTGATGAGCAGGGGGACTATGGCTACACCTTC.

This clone was seen at least ten times. The CDR3 protein is CASSDRDTYEKLFF. The CDR3 coding sequence is TGTGCCAGCAGTGACCGGGACACCTATGAAAAACTGTTTTTT. V and J are TRBV6-1 and TRBJ1-4; maybe TRBD1 (6 bases). This CDR3 contains 14 residues. V gave up 3 bases and J gave up 6 bases, with 11 bases separating them. The germline V gene has CDR1 MNHNS and CDR2 SASEGT.

The chain links TRBV6-1 to TRBJ1-1; 9 bases align to TRBD1. Trimming cost V 2 bases and J 1 base; bases outside gene matches: 5. The V gene's germline CDR1 is MNHNS and CDR2 SASEGT. The CDR3 has 16 amino acids. The CDR3 spells CASSETPGQGNTEAFF. The CDR3 DNA reads TGTGCCAGCAGTGAAACGCCGGGACAGGGGAACACTGAAGCTTTCTTT.

In this sample, this clone is medium-sized. V gene TRBV9 combines with J gene TRBJ1-2, with unresolved D. V lost 0 bases and J 0 bases, leaving 6 bases between the germline ends. Per the germline V gene, CDR1 is SGDLS and CDR2 is YYNGEE. The CDR3 covers 14 residues. CDR3 nucleotide sequence: TGTGCCAGCAGCGTAGAGGATGCTAACTATGGCTACACCTTC. Translating gives CASSVEDANYGYTF.

The chain recombines TRBV12-3 or TRBV12-4 with TRBJ2-7; 9 bases agree with TRBD1. Losses at the gene ends were 0 bases for V and 6 bases for J; bases not matched to a gene: 6. This CDR3 comprises 15 residues. CDR3: CASSLAGTGRPEQYF. The CDR3 DNA reads as TGTGCCAGCAGTTTAGCGGGGACAGGGAGGCCCGAGCAGTACTTC.

This clone was observed at least ten times. V is TRBV28 and J is TRBJ1-4; D possibly corresponds to TRBD1 (6 bases). The germline V and J ends were trimmed by 6 bases and 4 bases, with 12 bases remaining between them. The CDR3 sequence is 14 residues long. Looked up from germline, CDR1 is MDHEN and CDR2 is SYDVKM. CDR3 nucleotides: TGTGCCAGCAGGACCGGGACAAGTAATGAAAAACTGTTTTTT. Translated: CASRTGTSNEKLFF.

There are many counts of this clone. V and J are TRBV4-2 and TRBJ1-2; perhaps TRBD1 as D (6 bases). The CDR3 covers 13 residues. Germline V gene lookup returns CDR1 LGHNA and CDR2 YNFKEQ. The V and J ends lost 4 bases and 7 bases respectively, with 13 bases between them. The CDR3 loop reads CASSPTGSPGYTF. DNA of the CDR3: TGTGCCAGCAGCCCGACAGGATCTCCTGGCTACACCTTC.

The J gene is TRBJ2-1, the V gene TRBV20-1; 11 positions agree with TRBD2. The length of the CDR3 is 14 residues. After removal of 5 bases from V and 4 bases from J, the junction contained 4 bases not matched to a gene. CDR1 and CDR2 (germline): DFQATT, SNEGSKA (reference sequence). In DNA form, the CDR3 reads TGCAGTGCTGCGGGGACTAGCGGATACAATGAGCAGTTCTTC. Translation gives CSAAGTSGYNEQFF.

This chain uses TRBV20-1 with TRBJ1-1; 10 bases are a match to TRBD1. With 2 bases clipped from V and 5 bases from J, the junction kept 5 bases outside the gene matches. Looked up from germline, CDR1 is DFQATT and CDR2 is SNEGSKA (reference sequence). The CDR3 is made up of 14 amino acids. The CDR3 here is CSARTGTGATEAFF. Here the CDR3 DNA reads TGCAGTGCTAGAACCGGGACAGGGGCTACTGAAGCTTTCTTT.

This clone was picked up a small number of times. The V and J genes are TRBV7-9 and TRBJ2-7, with D hard to call. From germline, CDR1 is SEHNR and CDR2 FQNEAQ (reference sequence). This CDR3 contains 12 residues. The V end lost 4 bases, the J end lost 3 bases, and 7 bases lay between the germline ends. CDR3 sequence (DNA): TGTGCCAGCAGCTCCCTTTTCTACGAGCAGTACTTC. This codes for CASSSLFYEQYF.

There are many counts of this clone. The chain uses TRBV11-3 and TRBJ2-7; D is uncertain. Looked up from germline, CDR1 is SGHNT and CDR2 is YENEEA. V dropped 1 base and J dropped 2 bases, with 15 bases sitting between them. This CDR3 is built from 16 residues. The CDR3 protein is CASSLGRGDTAYEQYF. CDR3 sequence (DNA): TGTGCCAGCAGCTTAGGTCGCGGCGACACAGCCTACGAGCAGTACTTC.

The J gene is TRBJ1-1, the V gene TRBV11-2; D not resolved. The V end lost 3 bases, the J end lost 1 base, and 12 bases lay between the germline ends. CDR1 is SGHAT and CDR2 is FQNNGV in the germline V gene. This CDR3 comprises 15 residues. CDR3 sequence: CASSFIVEGNTEAFF. The CDR3 nucleotides read TGTGCCAGCAGCTTTATTGTGGAGGGGAACACTGAAGCTTTCTTT.

In its sample, this clone ranks as medium-sized. Additional DNA sequences in this sample encode the identical CDR3. This chain's CDR3 is CASSEGTSGSYEQYF. The CDR3, as DNA: TGTGCCAGCAGTGAAGGGACTAGCGGGAGCTACGAGCAGTACTTC. This chain joins TRBV6-1 and TRBJ2-7; 13 bases map to TRBD2. CDR3 length equals 15 residues. With V trimmed by 1 base and J by 3 bases, 0 bases remained unmatched. Looked up from germline, CDR1 is MNHNS and CDR2 is SASEGT.